This T cell receptor beta chain is drawn from a study of CD8+CD57+ T cells in acquired aplastic anemia. Overall study: Quantities of DNA derived from sorted CD4+ and CD8+ cells averaged 3.2 ug.

With 1 base removed from V and 9 bases from J, the gap between germline ends came to 14 bases. CDR1 is SGHDT, CDR2 YYEEEE, per germline. This CDR3 is built from 13 residues. TCR beta VDJ combinations and CDR3 sequences were profiled from genomic DNA. TCRdb reanalysed the reads using MiXCR and keeps one entry per CDR3 protein. The sample consists of 180,000 or so distinct CDR3 sequences, over 40% of them appearing once. Study results and caveats: About 29 CD8+ CDR3 sequences occurred in both the patients and the controls.

A word on this clonotype: Its specificity is unknown.

Sequenced patients had shown CD8+CD57+ cell expansion by flow cytometry. The study sampled blood from patients who had received no therapy. This chain links TRBV5-6 with TRBJ2-7, with unresolved D. Source material: sorted CD4+, CD8+, or CD8+CD57+ T cells (not recorded which) from PBMCs. The receptor was isolated from a human donor with aplastic anemia. The CDR3 region has the DNA TGTGCCAGCAGCTTGCAGGAACGCCTGGGGCAGTACTTC. Translation gives CASSLQERLGQYF.